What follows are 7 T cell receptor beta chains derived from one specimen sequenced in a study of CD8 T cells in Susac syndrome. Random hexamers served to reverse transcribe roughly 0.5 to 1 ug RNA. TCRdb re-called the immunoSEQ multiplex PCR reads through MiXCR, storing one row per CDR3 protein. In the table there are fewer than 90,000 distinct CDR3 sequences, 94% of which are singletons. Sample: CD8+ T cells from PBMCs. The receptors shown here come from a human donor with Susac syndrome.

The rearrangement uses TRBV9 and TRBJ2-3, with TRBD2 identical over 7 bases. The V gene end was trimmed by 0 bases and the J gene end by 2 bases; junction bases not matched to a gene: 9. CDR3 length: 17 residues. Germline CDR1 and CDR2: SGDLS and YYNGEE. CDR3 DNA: TGTGCCAGCAGCGTAGGATTTACGCGGGGGAACACAGATACGCAGTATTTT. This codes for CASSVGFTRGNTDTQYF.

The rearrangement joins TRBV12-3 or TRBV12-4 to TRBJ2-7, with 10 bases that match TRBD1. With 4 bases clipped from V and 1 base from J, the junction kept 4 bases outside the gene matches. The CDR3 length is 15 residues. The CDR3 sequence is CASSSGQGGSYEQYF. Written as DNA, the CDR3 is TGTGCCAGCAGTTCAGGACAGGGGGGATCCTACGAGCAGTACTTC.

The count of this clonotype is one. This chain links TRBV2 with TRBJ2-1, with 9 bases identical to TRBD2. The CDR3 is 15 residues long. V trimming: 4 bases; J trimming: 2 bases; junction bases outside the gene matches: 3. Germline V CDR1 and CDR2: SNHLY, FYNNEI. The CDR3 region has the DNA TGTGCCAGCAGTGCGGGCGGGGGGGCCTACAATGAGCAGTTCTTC. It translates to CASSAGGGAYNEQFF.

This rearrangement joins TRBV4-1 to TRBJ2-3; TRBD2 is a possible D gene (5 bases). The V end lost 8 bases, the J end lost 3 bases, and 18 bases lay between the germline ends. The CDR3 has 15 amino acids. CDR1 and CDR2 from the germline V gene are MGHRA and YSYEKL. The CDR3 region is CASSPTSAPTDTQYF. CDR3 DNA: TGCGCCAGCTCCCCCACTAGTGCGCCGACAGATACGCAGTATTTT.

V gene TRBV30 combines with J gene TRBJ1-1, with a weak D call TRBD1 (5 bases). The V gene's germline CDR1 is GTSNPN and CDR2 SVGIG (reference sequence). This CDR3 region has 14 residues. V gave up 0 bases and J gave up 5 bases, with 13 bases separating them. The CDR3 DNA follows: TGTGCCTGGAGTGTACGCCCGGGGGGAACTGAAGCTTTCTTT. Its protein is CAWSVRPGGTEAFF. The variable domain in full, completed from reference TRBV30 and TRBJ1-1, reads SQTIHQWPATLVQPVGSPLSLECTVEGTSNPNLYWYRQAAGRGLQLLFYSVGIGQISSEVPQNLSASRPQDRQFILSSKKLLLSDSGFYLCAWSVRPGGTEAFFGQGTRLTVV.

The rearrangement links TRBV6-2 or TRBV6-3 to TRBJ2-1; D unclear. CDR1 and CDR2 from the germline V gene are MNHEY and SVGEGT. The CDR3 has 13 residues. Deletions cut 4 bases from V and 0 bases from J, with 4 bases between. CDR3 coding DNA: TGTGCCAGCAGTTCGTCCTCCTACAATGAGCAGTTCTTC. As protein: CASSSSSYNEQFF.

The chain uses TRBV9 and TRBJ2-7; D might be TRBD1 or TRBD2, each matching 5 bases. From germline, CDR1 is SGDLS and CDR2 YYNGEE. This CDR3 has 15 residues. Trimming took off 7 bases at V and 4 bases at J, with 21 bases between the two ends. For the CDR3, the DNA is TGTGCCAGCTCAATCGGCCAGGGAGTCACGTACGAGCAGTACTTC. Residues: CASSIGQGVTYEQYF.